The TCR beta chain described here comes from a study of blood T cell repertoires in COVID-19 (dated by TCRdb to the early 2020s). Looking at the study overall: Collaborator samples came from the United States, Italy and Spain and covered acute and convalescent phases of COVID-19. The repertoires were released in a freely available public database intended as a resource for research on the immune response to SARS-CoV-2. The prospective study material was composed of cDNA or gDNA derived from T cells, B-cell-depleted T cells, or PBMCs. Deeply sampled blood TCRbeta repertoires from subjects exposed to, actively infected with, or recovered from COVID-19 were included in the dataset. The samples were drawn from the first 160 participants of the ongoing ImmuneRACE study and from over a thousand subjects provided by 6 global collaborators. HLA class I and class II types, where available, came from metadata supplied by the sample provider rather than from assay-based typing. Nearly every sample came with metadata listing a de-identified subject ID, COVID-19 status, age in years and sex.

One collaborating source in Seattle enrolled patients during active infection and followed them longitudinally through the course of disease. Each collaborating institution followed its own protocols to collect whole blood in K2EDTA tubes. For TCRbeta analysis, collaborators shipped samples in one of three forms: frozen whole blood, isolated PBMCs, or DNA extracted from either of those sample types. TCRbeta CDR3 regions were amplified from genomic DNA by means of the immunoSEQ Assay, a bias-controlled multiplex PCR. Processing in the source paper ran as follows. The number of nucleated cells in each sample was estimated by amplification of reference gene primers within the assay. Sequence reads were collapsed and filtered to measure the absolute abundance of every unique TCRbeta CDR3 rearrangement. For each sample, productive Simpson clonality was calculated as the square root of Simpson's diversity index across productive rearrangements. Not all clones reach the TCRdb copy of this immuneACCESS table, which keeps in-frame sequences only. Checked studies attribute under half of the gap to unresolved V genes and leave the rest unexplained. Clone size and the V and J calls come from that table; the DNA yielded D and trimming. The sample contains tens of thousands of clones, 85% to 90% of them found a single time. About 2.8% of the sample belongs to the ten largest clones.

The germline V gene (reference sequence) supplies CDR1 MNHEY and CDR2 SMNVEV. The CDR3 starts with the cysteine, ends with the phenylalanine, and has 15 residues. CDR3 DNA is the only sequence kept; it has 45 bases, read in frame from the first base. Trimming leaves V shorter by 5 bases and J shorter by 6 bases, with the junction holding 4 bases beyond the gene matches. Overall study outcomes, separate from this receptor: Clinical and demographic metadata were provided uncurated, with the amount varying by source and participant.

A word on this clone: Its antigen is still unknown. There are no base qualities to consult, and no much larger clone falls within one base.

Recombination joined TRBV27 with TRBJ2-1, with 13 middle bases fitting TRBD2. The specimen was peripheral blood. The receptor was derived from a woman older than 75 with COVID-19, enrolled during active disease. The bases read TGTGCCAGCAGTGGAGGACTAGCGGGGGTCAATGAGCAGTTCTTC. It codes for CASSGGLAGVNEQFF.